What follows are 20 T cell receptor beta chains derived from one specimen sequenced in a study of shared clonotypes between healthy human individuals. The repertoire was sequenced with immunoSEQ multiplex PCR; TCRdb's copy has only in-frame clones and lacks some. Here the sample spans over 2 million clones, roughly 96% being singletons. The source material was naive CD4+ T cells sorted from blood. Subset denoted: CD45RA+ positively selected. These receptors all stem from a young man in good health.

This clone has a handful of counts. This chain joins TRBV30 and TRBJ1-6, with TRBD1 matching 8 bases. With 5 bases clipped from V and 9 bases from J, the junction kept 9 bases outside the gene matches. The CDR3 sequence is 14 residues long. Germline loops: CDR1 GTSNPN, CDR2 SVGIG (reference sequence). The CDR3 is CAWDRGPEGSPLHF. CDR3 DNA: TGTGCCTGGGACAGGGGACCCGAAGGTTCACCCCTCCACTTT.

The chain is built from TRBV2 and TRBJ1-1; D is undetermined. Germline V gives CDR1 SNHLY, CDR2 FYNNEI. V lost 10 bases, J lost 7 bases, and 13 bases lay in between. The CDR3 sequence is 11 residues long. CDR3 coding DNA: TGTGCCACCCGAGTTTTGATTGAAGCTTTCTTT. It translates to CATRVLIEAFF.

This chain connects TRBV28 to TRBJ2-3; 9 bases are shared with TRBD2. With 2 bases clipped from V and 5 bases from J, the junction kept 5 bases outside the gene matches. The CDR3 has 15 amino acids. Germline CDR1 MDHEN, CDR2 SYDVKM. The CDR3 is CASSLGTSLEDTQYF. As DNA, the CDR3 is TGTGCCAGCAGTTTAGGGACTAGCTTGGAAGATACGCAGTATTTT.

Concerning this clone: Other DNA variants within this sample encode the same CDR3. The chain is built from TRBV7-2 and TRBJ2-7; D ambiguous. This CDR3 is built from 12 residues. V gave up 4 bases and J gave up 2 bases, with 6 bases separating them. Germline V gives CDR1 SGHTA, CDR2 FQGNSA. The CDR3 protein is CASSSGTYEQYF. The DNA of the CDR3 is TGTGCCAGCAGCTCGGGTACCTACGAGCAGTACTTC.

The chain carries TRBV28 and TRBJ2-7; D possibly corresponds to TRBD2 (5 bases). Deletions cut 3 bases from V and 12 bases from J, with 12 bases between. Germline V gives CDR1 MDHEN, CDR2 SYDVKM. The CDR3 runs 11 residues. Written as DNA, the CDR3 is TGTGCCAGCAGTTTGGCGGGTTTTAGGTACTTC. It codes for CASSLAGFRYF.

The chain uses TRBV2 and TRBJ2-3; 10 bases line up with TRBD1. The CDR3 length is 14 residues. The germline V gene has CDR1 SNHLY and CDR2 FYNNEI. The V gene end was trimmed by 6 bases and the J gene end by 4 bases; junction bases not matched to a gene: 4. The DNA of the CDR3 is TGTGCCAGCAGATTCGGGACAGGGGCAGATACGCAGTATTTT. This codes for CASRFGTGADTQYF. The entire variable domain, with the rest obtained from reference TRBV2 and TRBJ2-3, is as follows: EPEVTQTPSHQVTQMGQEVILRCVPISNHLYFYWYRQILGQKVEFLVSFYNNEISEKSEIFDDQFSVERPDGSNFTLKIRSTKLEDSAMYFCASRFGTGADTQYFGPGTRLTVL.

Note on this clone: One end of the junction varies from germline; a read error may be responsible. The V call is TRBV19, the J call TRBJ1-1; D is possibly TRBD1 (5 bases). CDR1 and CDR2 from the germline V gene are LNHDA and SQIVND (reference sequence). CDR3 length equals 11 residues. The CDR3 spells CASSRGGEAFF. CDR3 nucleotides: TGTGCCAGCAGTAGGGGTGGGGAAGCTTTCTTT. Full variable domain (outside the CDR3, taken from reference TRBV19 and TRBJ1-1): DGGITQSPKYLFRKEGQNVTLSCEQNLNHDAMYWYRQDPGQGLRLIYYSQIVNDFQKGDIAEGYSVSREKKESFPLTVTSAQKNPTAFYLCASSRGGEAFFGQGTRLTVV.

A single count supports this clone. This chain connects TRBV20-1 to TRBJ2-1; a possible D gene is TRBD2 (5 bases). CDR1 is DFQATT, CDR2 SNEGSKA, per germline (reference sequence). Trimming removed 5 bases from V and 8 bases from J, with 10 bases in between. This CDR3 is built from 11 residues. CDR3 coding DNA: TGCAGTGCTTCGGGGAGTTATGAGCAGTTCTTC. It encodes CSASGSYEQFF.

This chain connects TRBV6-5 to TRBJ2-2; D call uncertain. The CDR3 spans 14 residues. Trimming cost V 4 bases and J 4 bases, with 10 bases left between them. Germline lookup yields CDR1 MNHEY and CDR2 SVGAGI. As DNA, the CDR3 is TGTGCCAGCAGTTTAGCTTGGGGCACCGGGGAGCTGTTTTTT. Protein: CASSLAWGTGELFF.

The genes are TRBV7-2 and TRBJ1-1, with 10 bases lining up with TRBD1. Germline lookup yields CDR1 SGHTA and CDR2 FQGNSA. CDR3 size: 13 residues. V dropped 6 bases and J dropped 8; count of bases not matched to a gene: 6. The CDR3 nucleotides are TGTGCCAGCAGACCCTGGACAGGGGGAGAAGCTTTCTTT. Translation: CASRPWTGGEAFF.

The gene calls are TRBV7-2 and TRBJ1-1; 11 bases fit TRBD1. CDR3 length: 16 residues. In germline, CDR1 is SGHTA, CDR2 FQGNSA. J gave up 3 bases and V 5 bases, and 8 bases lay outside the gene matches. For the CDR3, the DNA is TGTGCCAGCAGCAACACGGGACAGGGGGAGGACACTGAAGCTTTCTTT. Its translation: CASSNTGQGEDTEAFF.

The CDR3 nucleotides are TGTATGGGACTTCACTTTCCGGGAGGACCCTACGAGCAGTACTTC. This sequence encodes CMGLHFPGGPYEQYF. The chain combines TRBV30 with TRBJ2-7; 7 nucleotides line up with TRBD2. This CDR3 contains 15 residues. Germline V gives CDR1 GTSNPN, CDR2 SVGIG (reference sequence).

The chain employs TRBV27 and TRBJ2-7; TRBD1 aligns across 7 bases. With V trimmed by 9 bases and J by 4 bases, 9 bases remained unmatched. CDR3 length: 13 amino acids. CDR1 and CDR2 (germline): MNHEY, SMNVEV (reference sequence). The CDR3 loop is CASSDRVWYEQYF. The CDR3 region has the DNA TGTGCCAGTTCAGACAGGGTTTGGTACGAGCAGTACTTC.

This chain uses TRBV19 with TRBJ2-7; 9 nucleotides match TRBD1. Germline V gene data show CDR1 as LNHDA and CDR2 as SQIVND (reference sequence). V was pared by 9 bases and J by 1 base, with 7 bases of the junction left unmatched. The CDR3 is made up of 14 amino acids. The CDR3 DNA is TGTGCCAGCTCATCCGGGACAGGGTCCTACGAGCAGTACTTC. It yields the protein CASSSGTGSYEQYF.

This clone was picked up one time. This CDR3 is CASSLRPGLDEKLFF. The CDR3 nucleotides are TGCGCCAGCAGCTTACGTCCAGGGCTCGATGAAAAACTGTTTTTT. V usage is TRBV5-1 and J usage is TRBJ1-4, with D perhaps TRBD1 (5 bases). The CDR3 extends over 15 amino acids. The germline CDR1 and CDR2 sequences are SGHRS and YFSETQ. Trimming pared 2 bases from V and 6 bases from J, leaving 14 bases between.

Only one count was recorded for this clone. The gene calls are TRBV5-5 and TRBJ2-5; 7 bases agree with TRBD1. CDR3 length: 12 amino acids. V gave up 6 bases and J gave up 4 bases; unmatched junction bases: 3. Germline CDR1 reads SGHKS; CDR2 reads YYEKEE (reference sequence). CDR3 loop: CASTRQGETQYF. In DNA form, the CDR3 reads TGTGCCAGCACCCGACAGGGAGAGACCCAGTACTTC.

The chain joins TRBV30 to TRBJ1-2; D is unresolved. Per germline, CDR1 GTSNPN and CDR2 SVGIG (reference sequence). This CDR3 is 15 amino acids long. V was trimmed by 1 base and J by 0 bases, leaving 12 bases between them. The CDR3 DNA is TGTGCCTGGAGTGATAGGGCTTATTCTAACTATGGCTACACCTTC. It encodes CAWSDRAYSNYGYTF.

The chain is built from TRBV10-3 and TRBJ2-3; 11 bases align to TRBD2. V shed 3 bases, J shed 6 bases, and the junction held 5 bases outside the gene matches. The germline V gene encodes CDR1 ENHRY and CDR2 SYGVKD. CDR3 length equals 15 residues. CDR3 in amino acids: CAISELAGAGDTQYF. The CDR3 DNA is TGTGCCATCAGTGAACTAGCGGGAGCCGGGGATACGCAGTATTTT.

The chain employs TRBV5-4 and TRBJ2-7; 10 bases fit TRBD1. The CDR3 has 15 residues. V was pared by 0 bases and J by 4 bases, with 4 bases of the junction left unmatched. Germline-derived CDR1 and CDR2 are SGHNT and YYREEE (reference sequence). CDR3 protein: CASSLGQGAKYEQYF. The CDR3 DNA sequence: TGTGCCAGCAGCTTGGGACAGGGGGCGAAGTACGAGCAGTACTTC.

This clone was picked up one time. The V call is TRBV29-1, the J call TRBJ2-2; tentative D call: TRBD1 (6 bases). V lost 3 bases and J 0 bases, leaving 8 bases between the germline ends. The CDR3 covers 14 residues. Germline lookup yields CDR1 SQVTM and CDR2 ANQGSEA. The CDR3 spells CSVEGHSNTGELFF. For the CDR3, the DNA is TGCAGCGTTGAGGGACACTCGAACACCGGGGAGCTGTTTTTT.